Listed here are 8 T cell receptor beta chains from one sample, sequenced in a study of patients and donors after allogeneic stem cell transplantation. TCRdb re-derived calls from the RT-PCR reads in MiXCR, one entry per CDR3 protein. Of roughly 940,000 distinct CDR3 sequences in the sample, 18% were seen once. The source material was blood, either unsorted or a sorted T cell fraction (not recorded which). The receptor source for this set is a human donor who was either an allogeneic HSCT recipient or a stem cell or donor lymphocyte infusion donor (not recorded which). It is not recorded whose cells these are; they may come from a transplant donor.

There are a few counts of this clonotype. The chain couples TRBV12-3 or TRBV12-4 to TRBJ2-3, with 11 bases that match TRBD2. V dropped 5 bases and J dropped 8; count of bases not matched to a gene: 6. The CDR3 is made up of 14 amino acids. CDR3 sequence: CASSQTSGAVTQYF. In DNA, the CDR3 is TGTGCCAGCAGTCAGACTAGCGGGGCAGTTACGCAGTATTTT.

This clonotype showed up many times. V gene TRBV24-1 combines with J gene TRBJ1-5, with a weak D call TRBD1 (5 bases). The CDR3 extends over 14 amino acids. Germline V gene data show CDR1 as KGHDR and CDR2 as SFDVKD. Trimming pared 4 bases from V and 5 bases from J, leaving 11 bases between. CDR3 nucleotides: TGTGCCACCAGTGAGGTAGGGGCTCATCAGCCCCAGCATTTT. Its protein is CATSEVGAHQPQHF.

About this clonotype itself: Because it lacks the conserved phenylalanine or tryptophan at the end, this CDR3 is likely a read error. The chain uses TRBV19 and TRBJ1-2; 7 bases fit TRBD1. CDR3 size: 13 residues. CDR1 and CDR2 (germline): LNHDA, SQIVND (reference sequence). J lost 2 bases, V lost 7 bases, and 4 bases had no gene match. The CDR3, as DNA: TGTGCCAGTATGGAGGGGGCGAACTATGGCTACACCCTC. Amino acid sequence: CASMEGANYGYTL.

This clonotype was seen only a few times. V gene TRBV15 combines with J gene TRBJ2-3; 7 bases fit TRBD1. The CDR3 has 16 amino acids. The germline V gene has CDR1 LNHNV and CDR2 YYDKDF (reference sequence). V lost 0 bases, J lost 7 bases, and 10 bases stayed unmatched. CDR3 nucleotide sequence: TGTGCCACCAGCAGAGATCTTGAGGGGGCGAAGTATACGCAGTATTTT. This codes for CATSRDLEGAKYTQYF.

The chain recombines TRBV20-1 with TRBJ1-5; D unresolved. The CDR3 length is 13 residues. In germline, CDR1 is DFQATT, CDR2 SNEGSKA (reference sequence). V lost 6 bases to trimming and J lost 1 base, with 10 bases between them. Here the CDR3 reads CSAGFRSNQPQHF. The CDR3 region has the DNA TGCAGTGCGGGGTTTAGGAGCAATCAGCCCCAGCATTTT.

This clonotype showed up many times. The chain carries TRBV7-2 and TRBJ2-7; D gene ambiguous. The CDR3 loop spans 14 amino acids. The V and J ends lost 6 bases and 0 bases respectively, with 12 bases between them. Germline loops: CDR1 SGHTA, CDR2 FQGNSA. In DNA form, the CDR3 reads TGTGCCAGCAGTTCCCGGACGGACTCCTACGAGCAGTACTTC. The encoded protein is CASSSRTDSYEQYF.

This clonotype was counted many times. The J gene is TRBJ2-7, the V gene TRBV20-1; 10 bases align to TRBD2. J was trimmed by 4 bases and V by 1 base; bases with no gene match: 4. Germline lookup yields CDR1 DFQATT and CDR2 SNEGSKA (reference sequence). CDR3 length equals 14 residues. The CDR3 sequence: CSARGTSGLYEQYF. The CDR3 region has the DNA TGCAGTGCTAGAGGGACTAGCGGACTGTACGAGCAGTACTTC.

J is TRBJ1-6 and V is TRBV6-1; 7 bases are a match to TRBD1. V trimming: 3 bases; J trimming: 10 bases; junction bases outside the gene matches: 3. The V gene's germline CDR1 is MNHNS and CDR2 SASEGT. The CDR3 covers 13 residues. The CDR3 sequence is CASSDNRGSPLHF. CDR3 coding DNA: TGTGCCAGCAGTGATAACAGGGGATCACCCCTCCACTTT.